These 21 T cell receptor beta chains came from one sample sequenced in a study of CD8+ T cells in alopecia areata. RNA extraction and reverse transcription yielded cDNA as sequencing template. Only in-frame clones appear in the TCRdb table, and some are missing; sequencing was by immunoSEQ multiplex PCR. Of tens of thousands of clones listed, roughly 57% were seen once; the top ten hold approximately 19%. Sequencing was performed on CD8+ T cells sorted from blood, taken at week 0. Every receptor here comes from a human donor with alopecia areata.

The V call is TRBV4-1, the J call TRBJ2-7; D is perhaps TRBD2 (6 bases). V was cut by 1 base and J by 1 base, with 8 bases left in between. Germline V lookup: CDR1 MGHRA, CDR2 YSYEKL. The CDR3 extends over 14 amino acids. The CDR3 nucleotides read TGCGCCAGCAGCCAAGTTGGAGGGTCCTACGAGCAGTACTTC. It specifies CASSQVGGSYEQYF.

This clone was seen a handful of times. The chain uses TRBV14 and TRBJ2-6, with D perhaps TRBD1 (5 bases). The CDR3 loop spans 15 amino acids. V dropped 5 bases and J dropped 2 bases, with 10 bases sitting between them. The germline V gene encodes CDR1 SGHDN and CDR2 FVKESK. CDR3 in DNA: TGTGCCAGCAGCACGACAGTCACTGGGGCCAACGTCCTGACTTTC. This codes for CASSTTVTGANVLTF.

The chain combines TRBV7-4 with TRBJ2-5, with 8 bases identical to TRBD2. The V gene end was trimmed by 2 bases and the J gene end by 4 bases; junction bases not matched to a gene: 12. Germline CDR1 and CDR2: SGHVT and SQSDAQ. The CDR3 consists of 17 residues. Here the CDR3 DNA reads TGTGCCAGCAGCTTATTTGGGTTGGCGGGAGGATCAGAGACCCAGTACTTC. It translates to CASSLFGLAGGSETQYF.

With regard to this clone: Sequence at one end of the junction differs from germline and may be a read error. The V call is TRBV15, the J call TRBJ2-1; 9 nucleotides align to TRBD2. Germline V gene lookup returns CDR1 LNHNV and CDR2 YYDKDF (reference sequence). CDR3 length: 16 amino acids. CDR3 nucleotide sequence: TGTGCCACCAGCAGAGTTAGACTAGCGGCCTATAATGAGCAGTTCTTC. It translates to CATSRVRLAAYNEQFF.

In DNA, the CDR3 is TGTGCCAGCAGTAAGCTAGCGGGCCAAGAGCAGTTCTTC. As protein: CASSKLAGQEQFF. This rearrangement joins TRBV27 to TRBJ2-1; 8 nucleotides match TRBD2. Losses at the gene ends were 5 bases for V and 10 bases for J; bases not matched to a gene: 7. The CDR3 covers 13 residues. Germline-derived CDR1 and CDR2 are MNHEY and SMNVEV (reference sequence).

The CDR3 DNA sequence: TGTGCCAGCAGTTTCAGCGGGGTCACCGGGGAGCTGTTTTTT. The encoded protein is CASSFSGVTGELFF. The chain carries TRBV27 and TRBJ2-2; 7 nucleotides align to TRBD2. Trimming took 3 bases from V and 4 from J; bases not matched to a gene: 2. This CDR3 contains 14 residues. The germline gives CDR1 MNHEY, CDR2 SMNVEV (reference sequence).

The rearrangement links TRBV7-6 to TRBJ2-7; D uncertain. The CDR3 contains 12 residues. Germline V lookup: CDR1 SGHVS, CDR2 FNYEAQ. V was clipped by 5 bases and J by 7 bases, with 12 bases between them. CDR3 loop: CASSHPYGEQYF. CDR3 nucleotide sequence: TGTGCCAGCAGCCATCCCTACGGGGAGCAGTACTTC. Combining the CDR3 with reference TRBV7-6 and TRBJ2-7 gives the whole variable domain GAGVSQSPRYKVTKRGQDVALRCDPISGHVSLYWYRQALGQGPEFLTYFNYEAQQDKSGLPNDRFSAERPEGSISTLTIQRTEQRDSAMYRCASSHPYGEQYFGPGTRLTVT.

The V call is TRBV7-9, the J call TRBJ1-1, with 7 bases lining up with TRBD1. Germline V gives CDR1 SEHNR, CDR2 FQNEAQ (reference sequence). Trimming took 5 bases from V and 2 from J; bases not matched to a gene: 8. The CDR3 loop spans 15 amino acids. CDR3 in DNA: TGTGCCAGCAGCCGGACGACAGGGCTCAACACTGAAGCTTTCTTT. Translating it yields CASSRTTGLNTEAFF.

The rearrangement joins TRBV27 to TRBJ1-1, with a possible D match to TRBD1 (5 bases). Trimming cost V 5 bases and J 6 bases, with 13 bases left between them. The CDR3 covers 13 residues. Germline values: CDR1 MNHEY, CDR2 SMNVEV (reference sequence). The CDR3 bases are TGTGCCAGCAGTGTCACTAGGGGCTCTGAAGCTTTCTTT. It codes for CASSVTRGSEAFF.

The chain recombines TRBV4-2 with TRBJ2-7, with D uncertain. The germline V and J ends were trimmed by 1 base and 3 bases, with 16 bases remaining between them. The CDR3 sequence is 16 residues long. From germline, CDR1 is LGHNA and CDR2 YNFKEQ. The CDR3 coding sequence is TGTGCCAGCAGCCAAGCGAGTGACGGGTCGATCTACGAGCAGTACTTC. This translates into CASSQASDGSIYEQYF.

This clone was seen only a few times. This chain joins TRBV2 and TRBJ1-1; no firm D call. This CDR3 contains 10 residues. V lost 6 bases, J lost 10 bases, and 9 bases lay in between. From germline, CDR1 is SNHLY and CDR2 FYNNEI. CDR3 in amino acids: CASRVVRAFF. The CDR3 DNA reads TGTGCCAGCAGGGTGGTTAGAGCTTTCTTT. The full variable domain, completed using reference TRBV2 and TRBJ1-1, is EPEVTQTPSHQVTQMGQEVILRCVPISNHLYFYWYRQILGQKVEFLVSFYNNEISEKSEIFDDQFSVERPDGSNFTLKIRSTKLEDSAMYFCASRVVRAFFGQGTRLTVV.

The chain carries TRBV5-6 and TRBJ1-2; a possible D gene is TRBD1 (5 bases). Germline V lookup: CDR1 SGHDT, CDR2 YYEEEE. The length of the CDR3 is 16 residues. Trimming took 1 base from V and 0 from J, leaving 13 bases between them. The CDR3 DNA reads as TGTGCCAGCAGCTTGTGGCCGCAGGGATCTAACTATGGCTACACCTTC. Protein product: CASSLWPQGSNYGYTF.

This clone has a single count. The chain joins TRBV18 to TRBJ2-7, with D maybe TRBD2 (5 bases). V was shortened by 0 bases and J by 2 bases, with 17 bases between the two germline ends. CDR1 is KGHSH and CDR2 is LQKENI in the germline V gene. This CDR3 comprises 17 residues. CDR3 nucleotides: TGTGCCAGCTCACCACCTTCTCTAGCCAGAATAACCTACGAGCAGTACTTC. Translation: CASSPPSLARITYEQYF. Using reference TRBV18 and TRBJ2-7 for the parts outside the CDR3, the full variable domain is NAGVMQNPRHLVRRRGQEARLRCSPMKGHSHVYWYRQLPEEGLKFMVYLQKENIIDESGMPKERFSAEFPKEGPSILRIQQVVRGDSAAYFCASSPPSLARITYEQYFGPGTRLTVT.

The J gene is TRBJ2-3, the V gene TRBV27; D uncertain. The germline gives CDR1 MNHEY, CDR2 SMNVEV (reference sequence). This CDR3 has 15 amino acids. Trimming took 5 bases from V and 1 from J, leaving 13 bases between them. As DNA, the CDR3 is TGTGCCAGCAGTCCCCTCTCACTTGGCACAGATACGCAGTATTTT. The encoded protein is CASSPLSLGTDTQYF.

The rearrangement uses TRBV27 and TRBJ2-1; 10 bases are shared with TRBD2. Trimming cost V 0 bases and J 7 bases; bases outside gene matches: 9. This CDR3 is built from 17 residues. Germline V gives CDR1 MNHEY, CDR2 SMNVEV (reference sequence). This CDR3 is CASSLSGLAGVWNEQFF. Written as DNA, the CDR3 is TGTGCCAGCAGTTTATCAGGGCTAGCGGGAGTTTGGAATGAGCAGTTCTTC.

The sample holds a few counts of this clone. The chain combines TRBV30 with TRBJ2-7, with TRBD2 matching over 14 bases. The ends lost 3 bases at V and 7 bases at J; junction bases unmatched: 5. Germline CDR1 is GTSNPN and CDR2 is SVGIG (reference sequence). The CDR3 is 14 residues long. The CDR3 DNA is TGTGCCTGGAGCCCGGGACTAGCGGGAGTTGAGCAGTACTTC. Translated: CAWSPGLAGVEQYF. Variable domain in full (rest from reference TRBV30 and TRBJ2-7): SQTIHQWPATLVQPVGSPLSLECTVEGTSNPNLYWYRQAAGRGLQLLFYSVGIGQISSEVPQNLSASRPQDRQFILSSKKLLLSDSGFYLCAWSPGLAGVEQYFGPGTRLTVT.

The chain is built from TRBV5-6 and TRBJ2-4; D is uncertain. Trimming stripped 4 bases from V and 0 bases from J, with 14 bases between. CDR3 length equals 16 residues. The V gene's germline CDR1 is SGHDT and CDR2 YYEEEE. The DNA of the CDR3 is TGTGCCAGCAGCCCTCCCGGTCAACTAGCCAAAAACATTCAGTACTTC. Translating gives CASSPPGQLAKNIQYF.

This rearrangement joins TRBV4-3 to TRBJ2-5; 11 positions agree with TRBD2. Germline CDR1 and CDR2: LGHNA and YSLEER. V was clipped by 0 bases and J by 4 bases; unmatched bases: 1. The length of the CDR3 is 15 residues. The chain's CDR3 is CASSQDLAGGETQYF. CDR3 DNA sequence: TGCGCCAGCAGCCAAGACCTAGCGGGGGGAGAGACCCAGTACTTC.

J is TRBJ2-7 and V is TRBV27; weak D call: TRBD2 (5 bases). The CDR3 has 12 amino acids. CDR1 is MNHEY and CDR2 is SMNVEV in the germline V gene (reference sequence). V lost 3 bases, J lost 5 bases, and 8 bases lay in between. Here the CDR3 DNA reads TGTGCCAGCAGTTTTTTCGGGGACGAGCAGTACTTC. Amino acid sequence: CASSFFGDEQYF.

The rearrangement uses TRBV9 and TRBJ2-7, with a possible D match to TRBD2 (5 bases). Per germline, CDR1 SGDLS and CDR2 YYNGEE. This CDR3 has 12 amino acids. Trimming shortened V by 4 bases and J by 4 bases, and 9 bases separated the two germline ends. CDR3 region: CASSPEGYEQYF. The DNA for the CDR3 is TGTGCCAGCAGCCCCGAGGGATACGAGCAGTACTTC.

The J gene is TRBJ1-4, the V gene TRBV27, with 8 positions matching TRBD1. This CDR3 has 14 residues. With V trimmed by 6 bases and J by 10 bases, 10 bases remained unmatched. Germline assignment: CDR1 MNHEY and CDR2 SMNVEV (reference sequence). The CDR3 reads CASRRTGGERKLFF. Here the CDR3 DNA reads TGTGCCAGCAGACGAACAGGGGGGGAAAGAAAACTGTTTTTT.